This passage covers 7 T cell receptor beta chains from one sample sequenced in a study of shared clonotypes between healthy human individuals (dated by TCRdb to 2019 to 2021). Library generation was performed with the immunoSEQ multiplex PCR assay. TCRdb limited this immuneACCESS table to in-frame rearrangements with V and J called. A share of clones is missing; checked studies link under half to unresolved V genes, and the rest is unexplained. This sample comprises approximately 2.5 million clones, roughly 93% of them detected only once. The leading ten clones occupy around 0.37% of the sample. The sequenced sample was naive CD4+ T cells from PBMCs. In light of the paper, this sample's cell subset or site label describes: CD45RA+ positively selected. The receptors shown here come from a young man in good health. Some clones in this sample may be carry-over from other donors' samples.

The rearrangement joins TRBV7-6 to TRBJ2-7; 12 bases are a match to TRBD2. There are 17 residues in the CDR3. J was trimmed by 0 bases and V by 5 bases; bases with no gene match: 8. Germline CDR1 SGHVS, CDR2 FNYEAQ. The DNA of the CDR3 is TGTGCCAGCAGCCTTCTAGCGGGAGGGATAAGCTCCTACGAGCAGTACTTC. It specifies CASSLLAGGISSYEQYF.

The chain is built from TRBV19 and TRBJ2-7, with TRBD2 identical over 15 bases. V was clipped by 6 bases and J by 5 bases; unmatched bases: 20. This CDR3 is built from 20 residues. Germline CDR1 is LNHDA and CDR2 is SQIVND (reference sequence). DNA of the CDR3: TGTGCCAGTAGCCCAGGGGTTTTCCTTGCCGGACTAGCGGGAGGGGACGAGCAGTACTTC. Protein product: CASSPGVFLAGLAGGDEQYF.

Written as DNA, the CDR3 is TGTGCCAGCACTAGTCCGTACGAGCAGTACTTC. Its protein is CASTSPYEQYF. This chain uses TRBV25-1 with TRBJ2-7; D gene ambiguous. Germline V gene lookup returns CDR1 MGHDK and CDR2 SYGVNS. This CDR3 spans 11 amino acids. The germline V and J ends were trimmed by 7 bases and 4 bases, with 8 bases remaining between them.

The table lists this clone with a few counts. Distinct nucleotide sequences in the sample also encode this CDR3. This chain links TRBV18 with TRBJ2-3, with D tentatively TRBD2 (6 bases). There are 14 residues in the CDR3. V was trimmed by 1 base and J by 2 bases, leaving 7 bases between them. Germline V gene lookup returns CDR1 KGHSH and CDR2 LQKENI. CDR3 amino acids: CASSPLAATDTQYF. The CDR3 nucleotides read TGTGCCAGCTCACCACTAGCGGCCACAGATACGCAGTATTTT.

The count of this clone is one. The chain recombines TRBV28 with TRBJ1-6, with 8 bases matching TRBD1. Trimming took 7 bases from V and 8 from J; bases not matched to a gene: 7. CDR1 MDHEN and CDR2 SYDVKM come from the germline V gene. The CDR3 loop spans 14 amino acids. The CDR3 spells CASNPQGDYSPLHF. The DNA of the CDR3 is TGTGCCAGCAATCCACAGGGGGATTATTCACCCCTCCACTTT.

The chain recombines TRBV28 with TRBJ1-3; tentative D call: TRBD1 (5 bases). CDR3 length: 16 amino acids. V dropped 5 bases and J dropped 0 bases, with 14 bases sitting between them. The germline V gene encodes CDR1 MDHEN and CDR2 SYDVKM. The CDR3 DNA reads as TGTGCCAGCAGTGTCCGGGACCGCTACTCTGGAAACACCATATATTTT. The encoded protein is CASSVRDRYSGNTIYF.

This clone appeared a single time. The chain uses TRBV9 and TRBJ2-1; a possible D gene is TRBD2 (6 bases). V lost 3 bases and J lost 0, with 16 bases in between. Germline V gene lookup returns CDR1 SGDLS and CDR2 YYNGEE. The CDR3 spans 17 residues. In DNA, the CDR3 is TGTGCCAGCAGCGATAGGGACTCGTTGAGCTCCTACAATGAGCAGTTCTTC. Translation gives CASSDRDSLSSYNEQFF.